Presented here are 5 T cell receptor beta chains from one specimen sequenced in a study of cytomegalovirus exposure and HLA in healthy donors. Use of 60 Vbeta and 13 Jbeta primers characterized the PCR. Data came from immunoSEQ multiplex PCR; TCRdb stores just in-frame clones and leaves some out. Its table lists 150,000 to 200,000 clones. What was sequenced was PBMCs. The receptors were gathered from a young man in good health and CMV-seronegative.

The chain uses TRBV30 and TRBJ2-7; 11 positions match TRBD1. Germline lookup yields CDR1 GTSNPN and CDR2 SVGIG (reference sequence). J lost 4 bases, V lost 5 bases, and 1 base had no gene match. The CDR3 contains 12 residues. The DNA of the CDR3 is TGTGCCTGGGGACAGGGGGCTTACGAGCAGTACTTC. Translation: CAWGQGAYEQYF.

The J gene is TRBJ1-1, the V gene TRBV10-3; 7 positions match TRBD1. Germline CDR1 is ENHRY and CDR2 is SYGVKD. Trimming removed 3 bases from V and 3 bases from J; junction bases left unmatched: 16. This CDR3 region has 18 residues. CDR3 in DNA: TGTGCCATCAGTGAAGGGCTTGGACAGGCGACTTCGGACACTGAAGCTTTCTTT. This gives the protein CAISEGLGQATSDTEAFF.

V usage is TRBV19 and J usage is TRBJ1-5; D is undetermined. Germline lookup yields CDR1 LNHDA and CDR2 SQIVND (reference sequence). The germline V and J ends were trimmed by 4 bases and 15 bases, with 13 bases remaining between them. This CDR3 spans 11 amino acids. The CDR3 protein is CASSNLKSTHF. CDR3 in DNA: TGTGCCAGTAGTAACCTTAAAAGCACGCATTTT.

This rearrangement joins TRBV28 to TRBJ2-1; TRBD1 matches 8 bases. The V gene's germline CDR1 is MDHEN and CDR2 SYDVKM. The CDR3 totals 16 residues. J was trimmed by 3 bases and V by 3 bases; bases with no gene match: 7. The CDR3 region has the DNA TGTGCCAGCAGTTTCTCTACCGGGACAGGCTACAATGAGCAGTTCTTC. Amino acids: CASSFSTGTGYNEQFF.

This rearrangement joins TRBV28 to TRBJ1-5, with a tentative D call TRBD1 (5 bases). V lost 11 bases and J 6 bases, leaving 11 bases between the germline ends. The germline CDR1 and CDR2 sequences are MDHEN and SYDVKM. CDR3 size: 11 residues. The CDR3 here is CASREGQPQHF. CDR3 DNA: TGTGCCTCCAGGGAAGGTCAGCCCCAGCATTTT.